A selection of T cell receptor beta chains follows, all from one sample in a study of regulatory T cells in long-lasting Graves disease. TCRdb itself ran the multiplex PCR reads through MiXCR, one entry per CDR3 protein. The sample yields about 470,000 distinct CDR3 sequences, around a fifth seen once. The sample was peripheral blood mononuclear cells (PBMCs), taken when the disease was refractory, from a patient treated with antithyroid drugs. The receptors were sampled from a female donor with Graves disease. CDR3s include the opening cysteine and the closing phenylalanine or tryptophan. Fields, in order: V gene, J gene, D gene, clone size, CDR3 protein, CDR3 DNA. The D gene is left open where the match is weak. The size of a clone is reported for some rows only, either as once, few or many, or as a class for expanded clones.

v_gene: TRBV6-1; j_gene: TRBJ1-2; d_gene: NA; abundance: NA; CDR3aa: CASSAGSTTDGYTF; CDR3nt: TGTGCCAGCAGTGCTGGGTCCACTACGGACGGCTACACCTTC
v_gene: TRBV28; j_gene: TRBJ2-7; d_gene: TRBD1; abundance: many; CDR3aa: CASTPPQGQGLSEQYF; CDR3nt: TGTGCCAGCACCCCTCCCCAGGGACAGGGGCTCAGCGAGCAGTACTTC
v_gene: TRBV11-2; j_gene: TRBJ1-1; d_gene: NA; abundance: many; CDR3aa: CASSLSGVVDTEAFF; CDR3nt: TGTGCCAGCAGCCTATCGGGGGTCGTGGACACTGAAGCTTTCTTT
v_gene: TRBV28; j_gene: TRBJ1-6; d_gene: TRBD1; abundance: few; CDR3aa: CASSPGQATFYNSPLHF; CDR3nt: TGTGCCAGCAGCCCGGGACAGGCCACCTTTTATAATTCACCCCTCCACTTT
v_gene: TRBV27; j_gene: TRBJ2-5; d_gene: NA; abundance: NA; CDR3aa: CASSLLGQETQHF; CDR3nt: TGTGCCAGCAGTTTATTAGGCCAAGAGACCCAGCACTTC
v_gene: TRBV28; j_gene: TRBJ1-5; d_gene: NA; abundance: many; CDR3aa: CASSLVASAQPQHF; CDR3nt: TGTGCCAGCAGTTTAGTCGCTTCCGCTCAGCCCCAGCATTTT
v_gene: TRBV20-1; j_gene: TRBJ2-1; d_gene: NA; abundance: few; CDR3aa: CSARVRSGRGNEQFF; CDR3nt: TGCAGTGCTAGAGTTAGGAGCGGACGAGGGAATGAGCAGTTCTTC
v_gene: TRBV30; j_gene: TRBJ1-5; d_gene: NA; abundance: NA; CDR3aa: CAWKPKGLHNQPQHF; CDR3nt: TGTGCCTGGAAGCCAAAGGGACTTCACAATCAGCCCCAGCATTTT
v_gene: TRBV24-1; j_gene: TRBJ2-7; d_gene: TRBD1; abundance: NA; CDR3aa: CATSAPVGRTGMYEQYF; CDR3nt: TGTGCCACCAGTGCCCCCGTAGGGAGGACAGGGATGTACGAGCAGTACTTC
v_gene: TRBV14; j_gene: TRBJ2-7; d_gene: NA; abundance: NA; CDR3aa: CASSQGEELYYEQYF; CDR3nt: TGTGCCAGCAGCCAAGGTGAGGAACTTTACTACGAGCAGTACTTC
v_gene: TRBV27; j_gene: TRBJ2-7; d_gene: TRBD1; abundance: NA; CDR3aa: CASSTTGTGGYEQYF; CDR3nt: TGTGCCAGCAGTACCACCGGGACAGGGGGCTACGAGCAGTACTTC
v_gene: TRBV6-1; j_gene: TRBJ1-2; d_gene: TRBD1; abundance: many; CDR3aa: CASSLTGESFYGYTF; CDR3nt: TGTGCCAGCAGCCTAACAGGGGAATCGTTCTATGGCTACACCTTC
v_gene: TRBV5-1; j_gene: TRBJ1-4; d_gene: NA; abundance: many; CDR3aa: CASSLVSGSGEKLFF; CDR3nt: TGCGCCAGCAGCTTGGTTTCCGGGTCCGGCGAAAAACTGTTTTTT
v_gene: TRBV20-1; j_gene: TRBJ2-7; d_gene: TRBD2; abundance: few; CDR3aa: CSARKRTSGGYEQYF; CDR3nt: TGCAGTGCTAGAAAGCGGACTAGCGGGGGGTACGAGCAGTACTTC
v_gene: TRBV9; j_gene: TRBJ1-1; d_gene: TRBD1; abundance: NA; CDR3aa: CASSAQTGGSTEAFF; CDR3nt: TGTGCCAGCAGCGCCCAAACAGGGGGCAGTACTGAAGCTTTCTTT
v_gene: TRBV7-9; j_gene: TRBJ2-7; d_gene: NA; abundance: NA; CDR3aa: CASTRDFYEQYF; CDR3nt: TGTGCCAGCACCCGGGACTTCTACGAGCAGTACTTC
v_gene: TRBV7-9; j_gene: TRBJ2-6; d_gene: TRBD1; abundance: NA; CDR3aa: CASSPGQSNSGANVLTF; CDR3nt: TGTGCCAGCAGCCCGGGACAGTCTAACTCTGGGGCCAACGTCCTGACTTTC
v_gene: TRBV11-2; j_gene: TRBJ1-6; d_gene: NA; abundance: NA; CDR3aa: CASSLHGGGGSPLHF; CDR3nt: TGTGCCAGCAGCTTACATGGGGGCGGTGGATCACCCCTCCACTTT
v_gene: TRBV20-1; j_gene: TRBJ1-4; d_gene: NA; abundance: NA; CDR3aa: CSADPQGVNEKLFF; CDR3nt: TGCAGTGCTGACCCACAGGGAGTTAATGAAAAACTGTTTTTT
v_gene: TRBV20-1; j_gene: TRBJ1-5; d_gene: NA; abundance: NA; CDR3aa: CSAISPWGMVQPQHF; CDR3nt: TGCAGTGCTATAAGCCCTTGGGGTATGGTTCAGCCCCAGCATTTT
v_gene: TRBV10-3; j_gene: TRBJ2-7; d_gene: NA; abundance: many; CDR3aa: CAISDSGALPIYEQYF; CDR3nt: TGTGCCATCAGTGATTCTGGGGCGCTACCGATATACGAGCAGTACTTC
v_gene: TRBV28; j_gene: TRBJ2-3; d_gene: TRBD1; abundance: NA; CDR3aa: CASSPVDRGQTDTQYF; CDR3nt: TGTGCCAGCAGCCCAGTCGACAGGGGGCAGACAGATACGCAGTATTTT
v_gene: TRBV19; j_gene: TRBJ1-4; d_gene: TRBD1; abundance: NA; CDR3aa: CASTWGQEYEKLFF; CDR3nt: TGTGCCAGTACATGGGGACAGGAGTATGAAAAACTGTTTTTT
v_gene: TRBV5-1; j_gene: TRBJ1-4; d_gene: NA; abundance: NA; CDR3aa: CASSSQSNEKLFF; CDR3nt: TGCGCCAGCAGCTCTCAGTCTAATGAAAAACTGTTTTTT
v_gene: TRBV27; j_gene: TRBJ1-2; d_gene: NA; abundance: many; CDR3aa: CASSLSPQGGYTF; CDR3nt: TGTGCCAGCAGTTTATCACCCCAGGGAGGCTACACCTTC
v_gene: TRBV11-2; j_gene: TRBJ2-5; d_gene: TRBD2; abundance: many; CDR3aa: CASVKRGGLQETQYF; CDR3nt: TGTGCCAGCGTGAAGCGGGGGGGCCTCCAAGAGACCCAGTACTTC
v_gene: TRBV27; j_gene: TRBJ1-2; d_gene: NA; abundance: NA; CDR3aa: CASSPPDRNYGYTF; CDR3nt: TGTGCCAGCTCACCACCGGACAGAAACTATGGCTACACCTTC
v_gene: TRBV11-1; j_gene: TRBJ2-3; d_gene: TRBD2; abundance: NA; CDR3aa: CASSLASGNADTQYF; CDR3nt: TGTGCCAGCAGCTTAGCCAGCGGGAACGCAGATACGCAGTATTTT
v_gene: TRBV20-1; j_gene: TRBJ2-7; d_gene: NA; abundance: many; CDR3aa: CSARQGRDEQYF; CDR3nt: TGCAGTGCTAGACAGGGCCGAGACGAGCAGTACTTC
v_gene: TRBV28; j_gene: TRBJ2-7; d_gene: TRBD1; abundance: NA; CDR3aa: CASSPYGTAYEQYF; CDR3nt: TGTGCCAGCAGCCCTTACGGGACAGCATACGAGCAGTACTTC
v_gene: TRBV5-1; j_gene: TRBJ2-7; d_gene: NA; abundance: NA; CDR3aa: CASSSLTESYEQYF; CDR3nt: TGCGCCAGCAGCTCCCTGACGGAATCCTACGAGCAGTACTTC
v_gene: TRBV7-9; j_gene: TRBJ1-4; d_gene: NA; abundance: many; CDR3aa: CASSLASWQGKGEKLFF; CDR3nt: TGTGCCAGCAGCTTAGCTTCATGGCAGGGGAAGGGGGAAAAACTGTTTTTT
v_gene: TRBV27; j_gene: TRBJ1-1; d_gene: NA; abundance: few; CDR3aa: CARGGGRDLNTEAFF; CDR3nt: TGTGCCAGGGGGGGGGGAAGGGACTTGAACACTGAAGCTTTCTTT
v_gene: TRBV27; j_gene: TRBJ2-1; d_gene: NA; abundance: NA; CDR3aa: CASSLIDNEQFF; CDR3nt: TGTGCCAGCAGTTTAATCGACAATGAGCAGTTCTTC
v_gene: TRBV5-5; j_gene: TRBJ1-1; d_gene: NA; abundance: many; CDR3aa: CASILLGTNTEAFF; CDR3nt: TGTGCCAGCATCCTCCTAGGGACGAACACTGAAGCTTTCTTT
v_gene: TRBV29-1; j_gene: TRBJ1-2; d_gene: NA; abundance: few; CDR3aa: CSVEGTVEGYTF; CDR3nt: TGCAGCGTTGAAGGGACCGTGGAGGGCTACACCTTC
v_gene: TRBV7-9; j_gene: TRBJ2-7; d_gene: NA; abundance: NA; CDR3aa: CASGPWSYEQYF; CDR3nt: TGTGCCAGCGGGCCCTGGTCCTACGAGCAGTACTTC
v_gene: TRBV12-3/TRBV12-4; j_gene: TRBJ2-7; d_gene: NA; abundance: many; CDR3aa: CASSLIADEQYF; CDR3nt: TGTGCCAGCAGTTTAATAGCGGACGAGCAGTACTTC
v_gene: TRBV12-3/TRBV12-4; j_gene: TRBJ2-7; d_gene: NA; abundance: many; CDR3aa: CASSFSGSGAFEQYF; CDR3nt: TGTGCCAGCAGTTTTTCCGGGTCGGGGGCGTTCGAGCAGTACTTC
v_gene: TRBV7-3; j_gene: TRBJ2-2; d_gene: TRBD2; abundance: NA; CDR3aa: CASSLSGTRGTGELFF; CDR3nt: TGTGCCAGCAGCCTTTCCGGGACTAGGGGTACCGGGGAGCTGTTTTTT
v_gene: TRBV10-3; j_gene: TRBJ1-3; d_gene: NA; abundance: few; CDR3aa: CAISESGAGNTIYF; CDR3nt: TGTGCCATCAGTGAGTCAGGGGCTGGAAACACCATATATTTT
v_gene: TRBV5-1; j_gene: TRBJ1-2; d_gene: TRBD1; abundance: many; CDR3aa: CASSPGQMLANYGYTF; CDR3nt: TGCGCCAGCAGCCCGGGACAGATGCTGGCTAACTATGGCTACACCTTC
v_gene: TRBV20-1; j_gene: TRBJ2-7; d_gene: TRBD1; abundance: few; CDR3aa: CSAPSGTEPEQYF; CDR3nt: TGCAGTGCCCCATCTGGGACAGAACCCGAGCAGTACTTC
v_gene: TRBV28; j_gene: TRBJ2-6; d_gene: TRBD1; abundance: few; CDR3aa: CASSKPGTGLSGANVLTF; CDR3nt: TGTGCCAGCAGCAAACCCGGGACAGGCCTCTCTGGGGCCAACGTCCTGACTTTC
v_gene: TRBV6-2/TRBV6-3; j_gene: TRBJ2-7; d_gene: TRBD1; abundance: NA; CDR3aa: CASTPRVDREMGEQYF; CDR3nt: TGTGCCAGCACCCCTAGGGTCGACAGGGAGATGGGAGAGCAGTACTTC
v_gene: TRBV11-3; j_gene: TRBJ1-1; d_gene: NA; abundance: many; CDR3aa: CASSLMAEANTEAFF; CDR3nt: TGTGCCAGCAGCTTAATGGCCGAGGCCAACACTGAAGCTTTCTTT
v_gene: TRBV5-5; j_gene: TRBJ1-2; d_gene: TRBD1; abundance: many; CDR3aa: CASSSGTGGDYGYTF; CDR3nt: TGTGCCAGCAGCTCCGGGACAGGGGGCGACTATGGCTACACCTTC
v_gene: TRBV2; j_gene: TRBJ1-1; d_gene: TRBD1; abundance: many; CDR3aa: CASSLRTGIPTEAFF; CDR3nt: TGTGCCAGCAGTTTAAGGACAGGGATACCCACTGAAGCTTTCTTT
v_gene: TRBV3-1; j_gene: TRBJ2-5; d_gene: NA; abundance: many; CDR3aa: CASSQESGHLQETQYF; CDR3nt: TGTGCCAGCAGCCAAGAATCCGGCCACCTCCAAGAGACCCAGTACTTC
v_gene: TRBV27; j_gene: TRBJ1-1; d_gene: NA; abundance: many; CDR3aa: CASSYGLSRTEAFF; CDR3nt: TGTGCCAGCAGTTATGGGCTTTCGAGGACTGAAGCTTTCTTT
v_gene: TRBV7-9; j_gene: TRBJ2-7; d_gene: NA; abundance: NA; CDR3aa: CASSSLHEQYF; CDR3nt: TGTGCCAGCAGCTCCTTGCACGAGCAGTACTTC
v_gene: TRBV7-9; j_gene: TRBJ2-5; d_gene: TRBD2; abundance: few; CDR3aa: CASLAGTVLETQYF; CDR3nt: TGTGCCAGCCTAGCGGGAACGGTTCTAGAGACCCAGTACTTC
v_gene: TRBV28; j_gene: TRBJ1-2; d_gene: TRBD1; abundance: many; CDR3aa: CASSPPPGQGGYGYTF; CDR3nt: TGTGCCAGCAGTCCCCCCCCGGGACAGGGCGGCTATGGCTACACCTTC
v_gene: TRBV7-9; j_gene: TRBJ2-7; d_gene: NA; abundance: few; CDR3aa: CASSPSRDEQYF; CDR3nt: TGTGCCAGCAGCCCTAGTCGGGACGAGCAGTACTTC
v_gene: TRBV13; j_gene: TRBJ2-2; d_gene: NA; abundance: NA; CDR3aa: CASSRSTQNTGELFF; CDR3nt: TGTGCCAGCAGCCGGTCCACGCAGAACACCGGGGAGCTGTTTTTT